Listed below are T cell receptor beta chains from one sample, sequenced in a study of CD8+CD57+ T cells in acquired aplastic anemia. TCRdb passed the reads through MiXCR, listing each CDR3 protein once. The top ten hold approximately 80% of the sample, which has fewer than 85,000 distinct CDR3 sequences, 70% seen once. The specimen was sorted CD4+, CD8+, or CD8+CD57+ T cells (not recorded which) from PBMCs. These receptor sequences come from a human donor with aplastic anemia. The CDR3 runs from the conserved cysteine through the conserved F or W. The D gene is left open where the match is weak. The size field is filled for only some rows; it gives once, few, many or a size class.

-	TRBV2	TRBJ2-5	-	TGTGCCAGCAGTGGCGGTCTCTATGAGACCCAGTACTTC	CASSGGLYETQYF
-	TRBV27	TRBJ2-1	-	TGTGCCAGCAGGGCAGGTGGGAACAATGAGCAGTTCTTC	CASRAGGNNEQFF
few	TRBV10-3	TRBJ1-6	-	TGTGCCATCGGGCAGGCAACACTTAATTCACCCCTCCACTTT	CAIGQATLNSPLHF
-	TRBV19	TRBJ2-5	-	TGTGCCAGTAGGTACCGAGCAGGGTATGAGCAGTACTTC	CASRYRAGYEQYF
-	TRBV7-9	TRBJ2-7	-	TGTGCCAGCAGCTTAGAGGGCAACGAGCAGTACTTC	CASSLEGNEQYF
-	TRBV2	TRBJ1-5	TRBD1	TGTGCCAGCAGTGGACAGGGTGGGGATCAGCCCCAGCATTTT	CASSGQGGDQPQHF
-	TRBV5-4	TRBJ2-7	-	TGTGCCAGCAGCTTGGACAATGGCGAGCAGTACTTC	CASSLDNGEQYF
-	TRBV20-1	TRBJ2-1	TRBD2	TGCAGTGCTAGAGATTCGCCGGGACTAGCGGGAATCCGCGATGAGCAGTTCTTC	CSARDSPGLAGIRDEQFF
-	TRBV19	TRBJ2-7	-	TGTGCCAGTAGTGGACGGAAGGGGTTCTACGAGCAGTACTTC	CASSGRKGFYEQYF
few	TRBV10-3	TRBJ1-5	-	TGTGCCATCAGTGGTAACAATCAGCCCCAGCATTTT	CAISGNNQPQHF
-	TRBV5-1	TRBJ2-7	TRBD2	TGCGCCAGCACCCAGACTAGCGGAACGATCTACGAGCAGTACTTC	CASTQTSGTIYEQYF
-	TRBV7-6	TRBJ1-1	-	TGTGCCAGCAGCATCGGGATGGACACTGAAGCTTTCTTT	CASSIGMDTEAFF
few	TRBV15	TRBJ1-1	-	TGTGCCACCATCCGGGGGGCCGACACTGAAGCTTTCTTT	CATIRGADTEAFF
many	TRBV7-3	TRBJ2-1	TRBD2	TGTGCCAGCAGCTTAGGTAGCGGGAGGGCCAATGAGCAGTTCTTC	CASSLGSGRANEQFF
-	TRBV7-3	TRBJ1-2	TRBD1	TGTGCCAGCAGCTACTCCGGGACAGGGGGCCTGGACTATGGCTACACCTTC	CASSYSGTGGLDYGYTF
-	TRBV9	TRBJ2-3	TRBD2	TGTGCCAGCAGCATACACCGGGGGGGCACAGATACGCAGTATTTT	CASSIHRGGTDTQYF
-	TRBV9	TRBJ2-5	-	TGTGCCAGCAGCTTCCGGGGTGAGACCCAGTACTTC	CASSFRGETQYF
-	TRBV20-1	TRBJ2-3	TRBD2	TGCAGTGCTAGAGATCGACTAGCGGGAGTTACAGATACGCAGTATTTT	CSARDRLAGVTDTQYF
-	TRBV15	TRBJ1-2	-	TGTGCCACCAGCAGGTCCGGGGATTACTATGGCTACACCTTC	CATSRSGDYYGYTF
-	TRBV25-1	TRBJ2-7	-	TGTGCCAGCAGTGAATATGGGGGCTACGAGCAGTACTTC	CASSEYGGYEQYF
once	TRBV4-1	TRBJ1-1	-	TGCGCCAGCAGCCGAAATCGGGGACTTGATACTGAAGCTTTCTTT	CASSRNRGLDTEAFF
-	TRBV20-1	TRBJ2-7	-	TGCAGTGCTAGAGATCTTGGGGGGAACGAGCAGTACTTC	CSARDLGGNEQYF
-	TRBV7-8	TRBJ1-1	-	TGTGCCAGCAGCCCAACGCGTCTGAACACTGAAGCTTTCTTT	CASSPTRLNTEAFF